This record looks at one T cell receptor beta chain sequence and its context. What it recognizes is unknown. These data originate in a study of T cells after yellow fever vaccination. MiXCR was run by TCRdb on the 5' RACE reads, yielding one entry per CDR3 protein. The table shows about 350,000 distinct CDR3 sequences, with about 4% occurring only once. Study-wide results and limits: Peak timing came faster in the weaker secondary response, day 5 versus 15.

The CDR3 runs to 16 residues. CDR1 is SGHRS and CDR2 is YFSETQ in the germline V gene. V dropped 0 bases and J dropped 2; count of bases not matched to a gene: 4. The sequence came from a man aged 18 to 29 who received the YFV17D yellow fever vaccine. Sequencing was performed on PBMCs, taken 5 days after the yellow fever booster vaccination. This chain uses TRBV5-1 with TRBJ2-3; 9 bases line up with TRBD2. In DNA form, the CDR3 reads TGCGCCAGCAGCTTGGAGAGCGGGGGGCCCACAGATACGCAGTATTTT. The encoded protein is CASSLESGGPTDTQYF.